The subject of this entry is one T cell receptor (beta chain). Its antigen is still unknown. The libraries were made with immunoSEQ v3. Data came from immunoSEQ multiplex PCR; TCRdb stores just in-frame clones and leaves some out. The sample has 50,000 to 60,000 clones, about two thirds seen once; the top ten hold about 6%. This specimen belongs to a study of TIL therapy for anti-PD-1-resistant metastatic lung cancer. Study at large: Half of patients were current or former smokers. Study observations and caveats: TIL cultures after expansion showed higher clonality and lower diversity than baseline tumor (median about 6% vs 30%).

The time point: pre-treatment sample, taken before nivolumab and TIL therapy. The tumor samples were excised metastases, mostly pleural nodules or supraclavicular lymph nodes. Patients were adults with stage 4 NSCLC. Trimming shortened V by 7 bases and J by 0 bases, and 11 bases separated the two germline ends. CDR1 and CDR2 (germline): SGHTA, FQGNSA. The CDR3 is 14 amino acids. The sample in question was tumor tissue, obtained at baseline. This receptor was obtained from a person aged 30 to 80 with non-small cell lung cancer. The chain combines TRBV7-2 with TRBJ2-3; D is possibly TRBD2 (6 bases). CDR3 protein: CASTGSGSTDTQYF. CDR3 nucleotides: TGTGCCAGCACCGGTAGCGGAAGCACAGATACGCAGTATTTT.